This TCR beta chain originates from a study of breast tumors, draining lymph nodes, adjacent tissues. Findings of the study overall: Tumor T cell lymph node origin was a supported hypothesis, not proven. Compared with basal-like, luminal-like tumors shared significantly more repertoire with nontumor tissue. Tumors had less TCR diversity than lymph nodes, more than nontumor tissue.

One entry per CDR3 protein, called by TCRdb with MiXCR from the multiplex PCR reads. The sample shows 200,000 or so distinct CDR3 sequences, about 32% of them seen only once. On this clonotype itself: Its antigen is undetermined. A read error may account for a junction end that differs from germline.

The lymph nodes were axillary draining lymph nodes from breast cancer patients. This TCR was sampled from a female donor with breast cancer. Some clones in this sample may be carry-over from other donors' samples. The sequencing sample was made of axillary lymph node tissue.

CDR3 loop: CASGQQGWANEKLFF. The CDR3 DNA follows: TGTGCCAGCGGCCAGCAGGGGTGGGCTAATGAAAAACTGTTTTTT. The chain has TRBV4-2 and TRBJ1-4; the D gene is possibly TRBD1 (6 bases). The CDR3 length is 15 residues. CDR1 and CDR2 from the germline V gene are LGHNA and YNFKEQ.